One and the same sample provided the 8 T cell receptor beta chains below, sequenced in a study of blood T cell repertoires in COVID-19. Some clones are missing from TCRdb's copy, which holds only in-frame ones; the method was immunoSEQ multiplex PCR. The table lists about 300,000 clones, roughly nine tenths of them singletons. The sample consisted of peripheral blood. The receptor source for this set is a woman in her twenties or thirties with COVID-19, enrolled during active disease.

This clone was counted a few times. CDR3 region: CASSYRGGVEAFF. DNA for the CDR3: TGTGCCAGCAGCTACAGGGGTGGTGTTGAAGCTTTCTTT. The chain joins TRBV5-4 to TRBJ1-1; 7 bases are a match to TRBD1. The CDR3 is made up of 13 amino acids. The V and J ends lost 3 bases and 7 bases, in that order; junction bases with no gene match: 6. From germline, CDR1 is SGHNT and CDR2 YYREEE (reference sequence).

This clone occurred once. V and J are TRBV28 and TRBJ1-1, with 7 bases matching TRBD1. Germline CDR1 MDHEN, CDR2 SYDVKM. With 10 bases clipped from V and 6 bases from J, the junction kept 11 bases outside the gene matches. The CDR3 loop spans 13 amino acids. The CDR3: CATGQGGWSEAFF. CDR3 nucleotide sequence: TGTGCCACGGGTCAGGGGGGCTGGTCTGAAGCTTTCTTT.

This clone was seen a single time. The chain's CDR3 is CASSQDRENYGYTF. In DNA form, the CDR3 reads TGTGCCAGCAGCCAGGACAGGGAGAACTATGGCTACACCTTC. The genes are TRBV4-2 and TRBJ1-2, with 8 bases matching TRBD1. V was pared by 3 bases and J by 2 bases, with 2 bases of the junction left unmatched. The germline V gene has CDR1 LGHNA and CDR2 YNFKEQ. The CDR3 length is 14 residues.

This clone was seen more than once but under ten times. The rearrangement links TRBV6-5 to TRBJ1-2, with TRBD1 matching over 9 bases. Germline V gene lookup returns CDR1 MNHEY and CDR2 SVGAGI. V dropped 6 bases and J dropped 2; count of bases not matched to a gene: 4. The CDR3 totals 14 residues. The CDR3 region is CASSAGTGNYGYTF. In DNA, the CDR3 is TGTGCCAGCAGCGCCGGGACAGGGAACTATGGCTACACCTTC.

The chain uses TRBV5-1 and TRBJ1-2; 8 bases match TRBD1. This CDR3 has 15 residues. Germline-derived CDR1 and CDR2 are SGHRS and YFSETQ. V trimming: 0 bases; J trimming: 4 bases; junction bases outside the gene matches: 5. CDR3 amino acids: CASSLETGVFYGYTF. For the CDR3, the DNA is TGCGCCAGCAGCTTGGAGACAGGGGTATTCTATGGCTACACCTTC.

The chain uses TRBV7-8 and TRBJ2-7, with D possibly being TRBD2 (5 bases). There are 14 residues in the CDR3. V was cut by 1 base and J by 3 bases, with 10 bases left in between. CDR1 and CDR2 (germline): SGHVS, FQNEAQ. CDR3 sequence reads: CASSLVARGYEQYV. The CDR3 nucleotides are TGTGCCAGCAGCTTAGTAGCCCGGGGCTACGAGCAGTACGTC.

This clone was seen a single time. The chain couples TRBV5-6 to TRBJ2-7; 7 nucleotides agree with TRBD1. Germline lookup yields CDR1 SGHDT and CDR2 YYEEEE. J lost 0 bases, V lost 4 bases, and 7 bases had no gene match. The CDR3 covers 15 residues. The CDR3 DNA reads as TGTGCCAGCAGCCCCAGGACAGGCAGCTCCTACGAGCAGTACTTC. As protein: CASSPRTGSSYEQYF. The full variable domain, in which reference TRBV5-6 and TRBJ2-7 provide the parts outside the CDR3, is DAGVTQSPTHLIKTRGQQVTLRCSPKSGHDTVSWYQQALGQGPQFIFQYYEEEERQRGNFPDRFSGHQFPNYSSELNVNALLLGDSALYLCASSPRTGSSYEQYFGPGTRLTVT.

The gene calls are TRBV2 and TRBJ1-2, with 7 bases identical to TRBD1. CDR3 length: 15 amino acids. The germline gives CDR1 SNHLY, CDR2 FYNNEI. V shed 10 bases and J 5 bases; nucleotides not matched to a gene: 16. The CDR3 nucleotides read TGTGCCAACCATCACACGCCGACAGGGCTATATGGCTACACCTTC. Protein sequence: CANHHTPTGLYGYTF. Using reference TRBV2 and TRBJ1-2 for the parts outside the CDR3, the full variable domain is EPEVTQTPSHQVTQMGQEVILRCVPISNHLYFYWYRQILGQKVEFLVSFYNNEISEKSEIFDDQFSVERPDGSNFTLKIRSTKLEDSAMYFCANHHTPTGLYGYTFGSGTRLTVV.